Described below is a single TCR beta chain sequence and its context. Its specificity is unknown. Primers used in a second PCR of about 6 to 11 cycles were a sample-barcoded 5' primer and a J-beta primer mix. TCRdb reanalysed the 5' RACE reads using MiXCR and keeps one entry per CDR3 protein. The sample includes about 1,500,000 distinct CDR3 sequences, 28% seen only once; the top ten take 7.7%. The data originate from a study of blood T cells in healthy people across ages. Study-wide findings and caveats: Compared with aged donors, long-lived donors showed fewer expanded clones, suggesting selection. PBMC samples, being unsorted, prevented any conclusive comparison of naive and antigen-experienced cells.

The study isolated at least 6 million PBMCs from each sample. With 0 bases clipped from V and 3 bases from J, the junction kept 2 bases outside the gene matches. Germline V gene lookup returns CDR1 KGHSH and CDR2 LQKENI. The CDR3 consists of 15 residues. The sample was blood. The sequence was obtained from a woman aged 25-40 years in good health. The chain has TRBV18 and TRBJ2-1; 7 nucleotides match TRBD2. The CDR3 DNA follows: TGTGCCAGCTCACCACCGGCGGGAGTCTACAATGAGCAGTTCTTC. Its translation is CASSPPAGVYNEQFF.